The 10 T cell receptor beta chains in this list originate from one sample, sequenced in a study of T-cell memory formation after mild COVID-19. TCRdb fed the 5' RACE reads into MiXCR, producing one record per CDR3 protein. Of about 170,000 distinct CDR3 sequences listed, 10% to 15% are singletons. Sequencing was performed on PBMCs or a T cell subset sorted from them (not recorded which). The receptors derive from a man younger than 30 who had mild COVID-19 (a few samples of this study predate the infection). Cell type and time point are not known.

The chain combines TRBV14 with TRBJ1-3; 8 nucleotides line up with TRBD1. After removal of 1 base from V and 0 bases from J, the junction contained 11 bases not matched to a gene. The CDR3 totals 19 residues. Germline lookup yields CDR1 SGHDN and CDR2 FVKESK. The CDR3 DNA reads TGTGCCAGCAGCCAAGGTTACGCGAGACAGGGGAACTCTGGAAACACCATATATTTT. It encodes CASSQGYARQGNSGNTIYF.

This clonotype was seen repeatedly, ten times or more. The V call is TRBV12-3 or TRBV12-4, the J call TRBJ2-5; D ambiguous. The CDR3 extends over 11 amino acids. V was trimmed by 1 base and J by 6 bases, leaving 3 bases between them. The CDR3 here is CASSLEKTQYF. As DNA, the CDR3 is TGTGCCAGCAGTTTAGAGAAGACCCAGTACTTC.

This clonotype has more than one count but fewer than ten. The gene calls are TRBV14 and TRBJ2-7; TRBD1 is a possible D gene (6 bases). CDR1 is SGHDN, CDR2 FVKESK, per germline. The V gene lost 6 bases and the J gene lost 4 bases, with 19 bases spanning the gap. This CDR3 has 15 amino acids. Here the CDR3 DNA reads TGTGCCAGCAGTGACTTGATACAGGGCCCTTACGAGCAGTACTTC. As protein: CASSDLIQGPYEQYF.

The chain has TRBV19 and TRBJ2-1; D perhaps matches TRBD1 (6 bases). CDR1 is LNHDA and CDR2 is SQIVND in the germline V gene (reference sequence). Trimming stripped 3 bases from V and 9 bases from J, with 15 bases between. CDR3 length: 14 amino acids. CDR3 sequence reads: CASSIAVPRGEQFF. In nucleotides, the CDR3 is TGTGCCAGTAGTATTGCGGTCCCCAGGGGTGAGCAGTTCTTC.

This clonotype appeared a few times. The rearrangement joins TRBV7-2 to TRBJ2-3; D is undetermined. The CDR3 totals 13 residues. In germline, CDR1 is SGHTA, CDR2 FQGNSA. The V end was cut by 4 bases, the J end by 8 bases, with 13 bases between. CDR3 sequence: CASSSGPRSTQYF. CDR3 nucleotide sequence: TGTGCCAGCAGCTCAGGACCACGCAGTACGCAGTATTTT.

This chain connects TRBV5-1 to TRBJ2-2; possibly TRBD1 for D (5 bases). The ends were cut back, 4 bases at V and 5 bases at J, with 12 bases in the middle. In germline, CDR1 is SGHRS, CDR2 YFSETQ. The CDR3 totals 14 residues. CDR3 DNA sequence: TGCGCCAGCAGCAAGACAGAATCTACCGGGGAGCTGTTTTTT. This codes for CASSKTESTGELFF. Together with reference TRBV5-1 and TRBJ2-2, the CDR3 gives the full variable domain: KAGVTQTPRYLIKTRGQQVTLSCSPISGHRSVSWYQQTPGQGLQFLFEYFSETQRNKGNFPGRFSGRQFSNSRSEMNVSTLELGDSALYLCASSKTESTGELFFGEGSRLTVL.

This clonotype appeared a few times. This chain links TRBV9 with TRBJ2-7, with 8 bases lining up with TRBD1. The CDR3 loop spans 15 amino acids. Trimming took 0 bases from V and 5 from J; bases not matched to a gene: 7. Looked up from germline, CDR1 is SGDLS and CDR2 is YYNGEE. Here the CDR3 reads CASSVAPDRVDEQYF. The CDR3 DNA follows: TGTGCCAGCAGCGTAGCCCCGGACAGGGTCGACGAGCAGTACTTC.

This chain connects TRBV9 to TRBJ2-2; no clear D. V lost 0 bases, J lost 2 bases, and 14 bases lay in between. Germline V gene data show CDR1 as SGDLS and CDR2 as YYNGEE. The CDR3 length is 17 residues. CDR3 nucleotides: TGTGCCAGCAGCGTAGCTACAAGCTTACGCAACACCGGGGAGCTGTTTTTT. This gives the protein CASSVATSLRNTGELFF. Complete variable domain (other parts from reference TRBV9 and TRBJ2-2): DSGVTQTPKHLITATGQRVTLRCSPRSGDLSVYWYQQSLDQGLQFLIQYYNGEERAKGNILERFSAQQFPDLHSELNLSSLELGDSALYFCASSVATSLRNTGELFFGEGSRLTVL.

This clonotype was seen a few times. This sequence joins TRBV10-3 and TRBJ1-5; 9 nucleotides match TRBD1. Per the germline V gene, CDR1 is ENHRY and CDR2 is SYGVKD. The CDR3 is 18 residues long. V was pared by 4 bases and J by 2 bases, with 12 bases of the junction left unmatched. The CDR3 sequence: CAISGSSTGGSGNQPQHF. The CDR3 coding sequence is TGTGCCATCAGTGGCTCCTCGACAGGGGGATCGGGCAATCAGCCCCAGCATTTT.

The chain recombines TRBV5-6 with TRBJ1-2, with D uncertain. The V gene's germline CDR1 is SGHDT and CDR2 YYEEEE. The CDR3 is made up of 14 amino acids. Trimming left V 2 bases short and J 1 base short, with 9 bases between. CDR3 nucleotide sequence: TGTGCCAGCAGCTTCGTCCGGAGTAACTATGGCTACACCTTC. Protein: CASSFVRSNYGYTF.